This TCR beta chain was documented in a study of blood T cell repertoires in COVID-19. Sequencing used immunoSEQ multiplex PCR; TCRdb keeps in-frame clones, though not all of them. This sample has some 210,000 clones, with 81% found just once. The CDR3 is 14 residues long. Germline values: CDR1 SNHLY, CDR2 FYNNEI. V lost 5 bases to trimming and J lost 3 bases, with 8 bases between them. This chain links TRBV2 with TRBJ1-6; the D gene is possibly TRBD1 (6 bases). This sequence was found in a man aged 35 to 55 who had recovered from COVID-19. Sequencing was performed on PBMCs or T cells enriched from blood (not recorded which). The CDR3 loop is CASSQQGYNSPLHF. The CDR3 DNA reads as TGTGCCAGCAGTCAACAGGGCTATAATTCACCCCTCCACTTT.